A selection of T cell receptor beta chains follows, all from one sample in a study of metastatic and nonmetastatic thyroid tumors. TCRdb re-called clones from the PCR reads using MiXCR. The table lists some 42,000 clones, 25% to 30% of them singletons. Sequencing used blood. These receptors all come from a male donor with papillary thyroid cancer or a benign thyroid nodule (not recorded which). Some clones in this sample may be carry-over from other donors' samples. Each CDR3 is given with its conserved first and last residue. Fields, in order: CDR3 protein, V gene, D gene. The D gene is left open where the match is weak.

CDR3aa: CASSRYGGSRNIQYF
v_gene: TRBV19
d_gene: -

CDR3aa: CASSSGRGNTEAFF
v_gene: TRBV19
d_gene: -

CDR3aa: CASSELRGGADTQYF
v_gene: TRBV6-1
d_gene: TRBD1

CDR3aa: CASSYATTGGDIQYF
v_gene: TRBV6-5
d_gene: -

CDR3aa: CASSPGGTNEKLFF
v_gene: TRBV6-2/TRBV6-3
d_gene: -

CDR3aa: CASSFRDVRGETQYF
v_gene: TRBV11-3
d_gene: -

CDR3aa: CASSQDRASGRANEQFF
v_gene: TRBV4-2
d_gene: TRBD2

CDR3aa: CASSNPSPDGYTF
v_gene: TRBV28
d_gene: -

CDR3aa: CSAAGLAGGQTQYF
v_gene: TRBV20-1
d_gene: TRBD2

CDR3aa: CASSSELARDRNGYTF
v_gene: TRBV25-1
d_gene: -

CDR3aa: CSARDGKRTVNTEAFF
v_gene: TRBV20-1
d_gene: -

CDR3aa: CSAHPGQVNQPQHF
v_gene: TRBV20-1
d_gene: TRBD1

CDR3aa: CASSQGTSMGNQPQHF
v_gene: TRBV3-1
d_gene: -

CDR3aa: CASSRGASGIVSYEQYF
v_gene: TRBV4-3
d_gene: TRBD2

CDR3aa: CASSEVAGEGEKLFF
v_gene: TRBV6-1
d_gene: -

CDR3aa: CSVETGGYTF
v_gene: TRBV29-1
d_gene: -

CDR3aa: CSARVTGTDTQYF
v_gene: TRBV20-1
d_gene: -